One sample yielded the 18 T cell receptor beta chains listed below, sequenced in a study of vaccination effects on CD4 cells after COVID-19. TCRdb's copy holds only in-frame clones and misses some; the assay was immunoSEQ multiplex PCR. The repertoire holds roughly 46,000 clones, with around 80% as singletons. Before sequencing, viral peptide pools were used by the ViraFEST assay to expand antigen-specific CD4+ T cells. The culture ran for 10 to 11 days, and then CD4+ T cells were isolated. Participants received two doses of either the BNT162b2 or mRNA-1273 vaccine. No cognate antigen is known for these TCRs. The sample was CD4+ T cells from PBMCs cultured with HCoV-OC43 spike peptides, taken after COVID-19 vaccination. The subset denotes: HCoV-OC43 spike overlapping peptide pool stimulation. These receptors originate from a human donor who received a COVID-19 vaccine.

V gene TRBV2 combines with J gene TRBJ2-5; 7 bases match TRBD2. Germline CDR1 and CDR2: SNHLY and FYNNEI. The CDR3 spans 15 residues. With 7 bases clipped from V and 4 bases from J, the junction kept 12 bases outside the gene matches. CDR3 residues: CASNLGLFTGETQYF. The CDR3 DNA is TGTGCCAGCAACTTGGGACTATTCACGGGAGAGACCCAGTACTTC.

The chain couples TRBV5-1 to TRBJ2-2; D gene ambiguous. V dropped 7 bases and J dropped 3 bases, with 16 bases sitting between them. The germline V gene has CDR1 SGHRS and CDR2 YFSETQ. The CDR3 is 15 residues long. The CDR3 nucleotides read TGCGCCAGCCGGGCTCTTGGGTCGGACACCGGGGAGCTGTTTTTT. It translates to CASRALGSDTGELFF.

This chain links TRBV5-8 with TRBJ2-1; a possible D gene is TRBD1 (5 bases). CDR1 and CDR2 from the germline V gene are SGHTS and YDEGEE. V was clipped by 4 bases and J by 9 bases, with 23 bases between them. The CDR3 runs to 16 residues. CDR3 DNA: TGTGCCAGCAGCAACAAAGACAGTTCCTTTTTTACTGAGCAGTTCTTC. This sequence encodes CASSNKDSSFFTEQFF.

This chain joins TRBV7-8 and TRBJ2-7, with 7 bases matching TRBD2. Germline CDR1 reads SGHVS; CDR2 reads FQNEAQ. The CDR3 has 15 amino acids. Trimming took 5 bases from V and 0 from J; bases not matched to a gene: 7. The CDR3 protein is CASSPSSGVSYEQYF. The CDR3 DNA reads TGTGCCAGCAGCCCATCAAGCGGGGTCTCCTACGAGCAGTACTTC.

The V gene is TRBV7-8, the J gene TRBJ1-2, with D uncertain. Germline V gene data show CDR1 as SGHVS and CDR2 as FQNEAQ. The V gene lost 4 bases and the J gene lost 0 bases, with 9 bases spanning the gap. There are 14 residues in the CDR3. The CDR3 protein is CASSSDSTNYGYTF. The DNA for the CDR3 is TGTGCCAGCAGCTCCGACTCCACTAACTATGGCTACACCTTC.

The chain has TRBV25-1 and TRBJ2-2, with a weak D call TRBD2 (5 bases). Germline V gene sequence: CDR1 MGHDK, CDR2 SYGVNS. V was cut by 2 bases and J by 0 bases, with 13 bases left in between. This CDR3 has 17 amino acids. CDR3 bases: TGTGCCAGCAGTGAAGCGTACGGGGTCGCGAACACCGGGGAGCTGTTTTTT. Amino acids: CASSEAYGVANTGELFF. Supplemented by reference TRBV25-1 and TRBJ2-2, the full variable domain reads EADIYQTPRYLVIGTGKKITLECSQTMGHDKMYWYQQDPGMELHLIHYSYGVNSTEKGDLSSESTVSRIRTEHFPLTLESARPSHTSQYLCASSEAYGVANTGELFFGEGSRLTVL.

The gene calls are TRBV19 and TRBJ1-5; tentative D call: TRBD1 (5 bases). With 0 bases removed from V and 3 bases from J, the gap between germline ends came to 9 bases. This CDR3 region has 15 residues. Germline assignment: CDR1 LNHDA and CDR2 SQIVND (reference sequence). The DNA for the CDR3 is TGTGCCAGTAGTATAGATCAGACAGTCAATCAGCCCCAGCATTTT. It encodes CASSIDQTVNQPQHF.

This clone was recorded once. Here the CDR3 DNA reads TGTGCCAGCAGCTTAGCAGCTAGCTCTGGAAACACCATATATTTT. This codes for CASSLAASSGNTIYF. V usage is TRBV11-2 and J usage is TRBJ1-3; the D is unclear. V was trimmed by 1 base and J by 0 bases, leaving 7 bases between them. Germline V gene sequence: CDR1 SGHAT, CDR2 FQNNGV. The CDR3 spans 15 residues.

This clone was observed a few times. This chain joins TRBV5-4 and TRBJ2-1, with D possibly matching TRBD1 (5 bases). This CDR3 has 17 amino acids. V was trimmed by 4 bases and J by 6 bases, leaving 23 bases between them. Germline V gene lookup returns CDR1 SGHNT and CDR2 YYREEE (reference sequence). The CDR3 coding sequence is TGTGCCAGCAGCCCAACCGGACAAACTGTTTTTTTCAATGAGCAGTTCTTC. Its protein is CASSPTGQTVFFNEQFF.

Turning to this clone: This CDR3 is also generated by other DNA sequences in the sample. This chain links TRBV7-9 with TRBJ1-1; no definite D call. With 2 bases removed from V and 2 bases from J, the gap between germline ends came to 6 bases. The CDR3 is made up of 13 amino acids. CDR1 and CDR2 (germline): SEHNR, FQNEAQ (reference sequence). DNA for the CDR3: TGTGCCAGCAGCTTACAGCTCAACACTGAAGCTTTCTTT. It yields the protein CASSLQLNTEAFF.

The V and J genes are TRBV18 and TRBJ2-5, with D possibly being TRBD2 (5 bases). Trimming pared 3 bases from V and 4 bases from J, leaving 12 bases between. The CDR3 is 14 amino acids. Looked up from germline, CDR1 is KGHSH and CDR2 is LQKENI. CDR3 coding DNA: TGTGCCAGCTCACCTGGAGGAGGCGGAGAGACCCAGTACTTC. As protein: CASSPGGGGETQYF.

V usage is TRBV2 and J usage is TRBJ2-5; 12 bases match TRBD2. CDR3 size: 16 residues. The trim removed 8 bases at V and 6 bases at J, leaving 13 bases unmatched. Germline V lookup: CDR1 SNHLY, CDR2 FYNNEI. As DNA, the CDR3 is TGTGCCAGCCACCAGGAGACTAGCGGGAGATTCAAGACCCAGTACTTC. Its translation is CASHQETSGRFKTQYF.

J is TRBJ2-1 and V is TRBV11-2; D possibly uses TRBD1 or TRBD2 (6 bases each). The V gene lost 5 bases and the J gene lost 10 bases, with 21 bases spanning the gap. CDR3 length: 15 amino acids. Per the germline V gene, CDR1 is SGHAT and CDR2 is FQNNGV. The CDR3 region has the DNA TGTGCCAGCAGCCAGGGGCGGGACTGGTTCGGGGAGCAGTTCTTC. This sequence encodes CASSQGRDWFGEQFF.

The chain has TRBV6-5 and TRBJ1-6, with D hard to call. The CDR3 has 13 residues. Germline CDR1 and CDR2: MNHEY and SVGAGI. Trimming took 4 bases from V and 16 from J, leaving 17 bases between them. CDR3 residues: CASSSATGSPLHF. CDR3 nucleotide sequence: TGTGCCAGCAGTTCGGCGACGGGTTCTCCTCTCCACTTT.

This chain joins TRBV7-2 and TRBJ2-7, with a tentative D call TRBD1 (5 bases). V was clipped by 4 bases and J by 3 bases, with 16 bases between them. Germline-derived CDR1 and CDR2 are SGHTA and FQGNSA. The CDR3 has 15 residues. The CDR3 spells CASSSREGNFYEQYF. CDR3 bases: TGTGCCAGCAGCTCCAGGGAAGGTAATTTCTACGAGCAGTACTTC.

The V and J genes are TRBV2 and TRBJ2-1; TRBD1 matches at 8 bases. This CDR3 has 15 amino acids. V was pared by 2 bases and J by 5 bases, with 5 bases of the junction left unmatched. Germline assignment: CDR1 SNHLY and CDR2 FYNNEI. CDR3 loop: CASSESGGRNNEQFF. DNA of the CDR3: TGTGCCAGCAGTGAATCAGGGGGCAGGAACAATGAGCAGTTCTTC.

The V and J genes are TRBV19 and TRBJ2-3; D perhaps matches TRBD2 (6 bases). The V end lost 6 bases, the J end lost 1 base, and 8 bases lay between the germline ends. The CDR3 runs 13 residues. Germline values: CDR1 LNHDA, CDR2 SQIVND (reference sequence). Written as DNA, the CDR3 is TGTGCCAGTAGGCCTAGCGGCACAGATACGCAGTATTTT. This codes for CASRPSGTDTQYF.

This clone was counted a single time. CDR3 sequence (DNA): TGTGCCAGTAGTATAGATCAGGGGAACACTGAAGCTTTCTTT. Protein: CASSIDQGNTEAFF. This rearrangement joins TRBV19 to TRBJ1-1; perhaps TRBD1 as D (5 bases). The germline gives CDR1 LNHDA, CDR2 SQIVND (reference sequence). This CDR3 spans 14 amino acids. V lost 0 bases to trimming and J lost 1 base, with 6 bases between them.